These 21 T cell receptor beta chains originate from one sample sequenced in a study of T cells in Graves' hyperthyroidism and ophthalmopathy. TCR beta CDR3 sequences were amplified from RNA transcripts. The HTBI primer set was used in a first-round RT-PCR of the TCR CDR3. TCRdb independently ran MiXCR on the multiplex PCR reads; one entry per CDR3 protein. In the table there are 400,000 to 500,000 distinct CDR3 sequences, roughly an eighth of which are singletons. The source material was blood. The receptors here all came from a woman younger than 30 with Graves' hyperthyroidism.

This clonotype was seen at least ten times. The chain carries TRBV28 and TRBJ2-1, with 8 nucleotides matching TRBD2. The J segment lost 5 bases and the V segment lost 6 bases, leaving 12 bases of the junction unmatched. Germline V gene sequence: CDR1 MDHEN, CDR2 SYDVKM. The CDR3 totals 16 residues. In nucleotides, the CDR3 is TGTGCCAGCAGACCCTTCGGGGGGGGAAACCACAATGAGCAGTTCTTC. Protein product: CASRPFGGGNHNEQFF.

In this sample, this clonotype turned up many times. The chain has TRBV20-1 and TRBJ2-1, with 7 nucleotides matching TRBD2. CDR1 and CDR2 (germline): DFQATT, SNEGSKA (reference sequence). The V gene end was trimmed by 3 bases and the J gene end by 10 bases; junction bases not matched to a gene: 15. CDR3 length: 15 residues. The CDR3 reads CSASSGTNLDIEQFF. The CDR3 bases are TGCAGTGCTAGTTCCGGGACTAACCTCGACATAGAGCAGTTCTTC.

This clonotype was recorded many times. As DNA, the CDR3 is TGTGCCATCAGGGACACTGGCTCCTACGAGCAGTACTTC. Translating it yields CAIRDTGSYEQYF. The V call is TRBV10-3, the J call TRBJ2-7, with D possibly matching TRBD1 (5 bases). V gave up 6 bases and J gave up 0 bases, with 9 bases separating them. This CDR3 has 13 residues. Germline assignment: CDR1 ENHRY and CDR2 SYGVKD.

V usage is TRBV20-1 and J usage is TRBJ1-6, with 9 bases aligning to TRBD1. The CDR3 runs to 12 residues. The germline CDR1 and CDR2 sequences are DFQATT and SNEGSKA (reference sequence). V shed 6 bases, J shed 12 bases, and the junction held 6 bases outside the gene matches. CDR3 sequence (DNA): TGCAGTGCAAAGGGACAGGGCCTACCCCTCCACTTT. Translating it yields CSAKGQGLPLHF.

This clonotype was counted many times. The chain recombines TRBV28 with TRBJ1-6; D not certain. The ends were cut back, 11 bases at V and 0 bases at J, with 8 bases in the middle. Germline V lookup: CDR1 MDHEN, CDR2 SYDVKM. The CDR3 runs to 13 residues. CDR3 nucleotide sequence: TGTGCCTCGGAGGGCTCCTATAATTCACCCCTCCACTTT. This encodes CASEGSYNSPLHF.

The DNA of the CDR3 is TGCGCCAGCAGCAACAGGCGCAATCAGCCCCAGCATTTT. It yields the protein CASSNRRNQPQHF. The rearrangement links TRBV10-2 to TRBJ1-5; tentatively, D is TRBD1 (5 bases). Germline V gives CDR1 WSHSY, CDR2 SAAADI. Trimming took off 6 bases at V and 2 bases at J, with 8 bases between the two ends. The CDR3 has 13 amino acids.

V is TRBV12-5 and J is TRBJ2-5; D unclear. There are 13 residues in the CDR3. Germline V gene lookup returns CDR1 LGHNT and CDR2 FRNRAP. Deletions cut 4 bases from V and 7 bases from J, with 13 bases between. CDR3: CASGSFLGGTQYF. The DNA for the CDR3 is TGTGCTAGTGGTTCCTTTTTAGGCGGGACCCAGTACTTC.

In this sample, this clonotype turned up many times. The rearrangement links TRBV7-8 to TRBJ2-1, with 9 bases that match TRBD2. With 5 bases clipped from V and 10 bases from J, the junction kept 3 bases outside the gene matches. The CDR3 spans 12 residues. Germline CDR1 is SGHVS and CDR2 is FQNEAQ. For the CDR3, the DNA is TGTGCCAGCAGCGGTAGCGGGGGAGAGCAGTTCTTC. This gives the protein CASSGSGGEQFF.

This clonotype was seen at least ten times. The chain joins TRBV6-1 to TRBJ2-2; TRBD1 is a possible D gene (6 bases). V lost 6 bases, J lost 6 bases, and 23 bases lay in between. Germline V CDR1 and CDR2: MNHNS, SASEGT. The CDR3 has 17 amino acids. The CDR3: CASRPTNRAAESGELFF. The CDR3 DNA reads TGTGCCAGCAGGCCCACAAACAGGGCTGCCGAATCCGGGGAGCTGTTTTTT.

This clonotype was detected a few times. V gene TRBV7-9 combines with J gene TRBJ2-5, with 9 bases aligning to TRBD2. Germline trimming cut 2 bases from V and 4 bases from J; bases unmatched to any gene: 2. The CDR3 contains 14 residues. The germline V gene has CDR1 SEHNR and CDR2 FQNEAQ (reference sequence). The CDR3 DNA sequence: TGTGCCAGCAGCTTACAACTAGCGGGAGAGACCCAGTACTTC. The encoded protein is CASSLQLAGETQYF.

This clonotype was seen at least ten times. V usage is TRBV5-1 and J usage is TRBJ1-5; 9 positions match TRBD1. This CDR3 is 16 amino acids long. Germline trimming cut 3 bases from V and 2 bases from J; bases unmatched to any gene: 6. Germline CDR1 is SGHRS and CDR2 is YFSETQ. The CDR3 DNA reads TGCGCCAGCAGCTCGGGACAGGGCGGCCGCAATCAGCCCCAGCATTTT. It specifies CASSSGQGGRNQPQHF. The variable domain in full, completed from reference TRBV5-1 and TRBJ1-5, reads KAGVTQTPRYLIKTRGQQVTLSCSPISGHRSVSWYQQTPGQGLQFLFEYFSETQRNKGNFPGRFSGRQFSNSRSEMNVSTLELGDSALYLCASSSGQGGRNQPQHFGDGTRLSIL.

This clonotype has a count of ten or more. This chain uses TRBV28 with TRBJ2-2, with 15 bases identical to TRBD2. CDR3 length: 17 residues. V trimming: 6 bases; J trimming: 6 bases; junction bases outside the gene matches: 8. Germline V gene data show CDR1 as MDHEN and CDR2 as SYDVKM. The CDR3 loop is CASSSSGLAGGPGELFF. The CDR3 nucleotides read TGTGCCAGCAGCTCTTCCGGACTAGCGGGAGGGCCCGGGGAGCTGTTTTTT.

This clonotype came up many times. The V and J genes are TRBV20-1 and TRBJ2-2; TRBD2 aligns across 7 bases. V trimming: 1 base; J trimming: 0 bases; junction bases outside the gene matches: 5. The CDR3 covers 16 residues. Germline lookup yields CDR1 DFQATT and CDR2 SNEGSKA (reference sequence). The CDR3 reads CSARGELAANTGELFF. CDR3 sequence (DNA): TGCAGTGCTAGAGGGGAGCTAGCGGCGAACACCGGGGAGCTGTTTTTT.

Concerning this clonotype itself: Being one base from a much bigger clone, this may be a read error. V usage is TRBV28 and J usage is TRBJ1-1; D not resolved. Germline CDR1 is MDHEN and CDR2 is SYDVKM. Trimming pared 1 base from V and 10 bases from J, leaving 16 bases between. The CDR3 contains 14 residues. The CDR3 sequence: CASSLSPGEGGAFF. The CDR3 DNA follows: TGTGCCAGCAGTTTATCGCCAGGTGAGGGTGGAGCTTTCTTT.

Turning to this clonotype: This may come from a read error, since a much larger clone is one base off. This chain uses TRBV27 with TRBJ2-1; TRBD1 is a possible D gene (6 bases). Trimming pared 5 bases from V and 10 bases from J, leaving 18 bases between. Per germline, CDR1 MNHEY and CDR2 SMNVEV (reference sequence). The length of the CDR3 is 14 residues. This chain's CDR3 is CASSPQGLRNEQFF. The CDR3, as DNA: TGTGCCAGCAGTCCACAGGGCCTCCGCAACGAGCAGTTCTTC.

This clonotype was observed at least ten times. CDR3 DNA sequence: TGTGCCAGCACAGCGGTAGACCGGAATGAGCAGTTCTTC. The encoded protein is CASTAVDRNEQFF. The chain links TRBV12-3 or TRBV12-4 to TRBJ2-1, with D perhaps matching TRBD2 (5 bases). With 7 bases removed from V and 7 bases from J, the gap between germline ends came to 14 bases. CDR3 length: 13 amino acids.

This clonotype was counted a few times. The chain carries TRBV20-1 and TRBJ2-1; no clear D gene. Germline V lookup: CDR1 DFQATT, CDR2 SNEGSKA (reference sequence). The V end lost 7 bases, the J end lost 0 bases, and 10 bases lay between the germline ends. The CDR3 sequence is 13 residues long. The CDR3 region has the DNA TGCAGTGTTAGTGCAAGCTCCTACAATGAGCAGTTCTTC. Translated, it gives CSVSASSYNEQFF.

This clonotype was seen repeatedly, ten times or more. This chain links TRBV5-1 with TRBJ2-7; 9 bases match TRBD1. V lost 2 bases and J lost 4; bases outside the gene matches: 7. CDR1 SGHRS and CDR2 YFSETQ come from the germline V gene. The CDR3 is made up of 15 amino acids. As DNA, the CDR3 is TGCGCCAGCAGCTTAGAAGGGACAGGGTCATACGAGCAGTACTTC. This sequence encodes CASSLEGTGSYEQYF.

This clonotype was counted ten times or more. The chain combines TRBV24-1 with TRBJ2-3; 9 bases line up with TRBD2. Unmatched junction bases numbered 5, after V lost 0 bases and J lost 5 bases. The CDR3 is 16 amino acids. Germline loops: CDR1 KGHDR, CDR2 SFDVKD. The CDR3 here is CATSDLQSGRLDTQYF. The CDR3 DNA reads TGTGCCACCAGTGATTTGCAAAGCGGGAGGTTAGATACGCAGTATTTT.

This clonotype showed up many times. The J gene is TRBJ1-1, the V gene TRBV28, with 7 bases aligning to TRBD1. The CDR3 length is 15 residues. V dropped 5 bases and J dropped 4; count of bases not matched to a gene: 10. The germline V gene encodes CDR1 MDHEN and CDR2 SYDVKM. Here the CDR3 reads CASSPSTGLSTEAFF. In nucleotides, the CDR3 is TGTGCCAGCAGTCCGTCGACAGGGTTGAGCACTGAAGCTTTCTTT.

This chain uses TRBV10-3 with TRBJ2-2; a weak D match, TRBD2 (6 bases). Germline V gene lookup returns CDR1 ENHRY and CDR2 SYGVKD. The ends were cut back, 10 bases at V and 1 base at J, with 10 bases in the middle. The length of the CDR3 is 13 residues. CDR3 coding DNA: TGTGCCAGCAGGGACTGGAACACCGGGGAGCTGTTTTTT. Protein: CASRDWNTGELFF.